These 18 T cell receptor beta chains were all obtained from the same sample, sequenced in a study of T cell repertoires in cytomegalovirus infection. Each CDR3 protein is one row after TCRdb ran MiXCR on the reads. The table includes around 630,000 distinct CDR3 sequences, approximately 24% detected once. Sequenced: CD8+ T cells from PBMCs. These receptors were taken from a human donor in good health (CMV status not recorded). Some clones in this sample may be carry-over from other donors' samples.

The rearrangement links TRBV7-2 to TRBJ2-4; 7 bases map to TRBD1. V lost 3 bases and J lost 8; bases outside the gene matches: 7. Looked up from germline, CDR1 is SGHTA and CDR2 is FQGNSA. This CDR3 has 14 residues. CDR3 sequence (DNA): TGTGCCAGCAGCTTCCCGCGACAGGGAGACATTCAGTACTTC. Translated: CASSFPRQGDIQYF.

The CDR3 reads CASSRSDNFPYNEQFF. Written as DNA, the CDR3 is TGTGCCAGCAGCCGTTCGGACAACTTCCCCTACAATGAGCAGTTCTTC. The chain carries TRBV3-1 and TRBJ2-1; a weak D match, TRBD1 (5 bases). CDR3 length equals 16 residues. V dropped 4 bases and J dropped 2 bases, with 15 bases sitting between them. Germline lookup yields CDR1 LGHDT and CDR2 YNNKEL (reference sequence).

In this sample, this clonotype turned up many times. The V and J genes are TRBV7-9 and TRBJ2-2; 9 nucleotides match TRBD1. CDR1 SEHNR and CDR2 FQNEAQ come from the germline V gene (reference sequence). CDR3 size: 16 residues. V lost 5 bases to trimming and J lost 6 bases; unmatched junction nucleotides: 10. CDR3 sequence reads: CASSPPEQGASGELFF. CDR3 in DNA: TGTGCCAGCAGCCCCCCTGAACAGGGGGCCTCCGGGGAGCTGTTTTTT.

This clonotype was counted between two and nine times. The chain couples TRBV2 to TRBJ2-1; 8 nucleotides align to TRBD1. Germline V CDR1 and CDR2: SNHLY, FYNNEI. Trimming removed 6 bases from V and 4 bases from J; junction bases left unmatched: 5. The CDR3 covers 14 residues. The chain's CDR3 is CASSQDRDYNEQFF. DNA for the CDR3: TGTGCCAGCAGCCAGGACAGGGATTACAATGAGCAGTTCTTC.

The chain has TRBV20-1 and TRBJ2-7, with 8 bases identical to TRBD2. The CDR3 runs 13 residues. Germline values: CDR1 DFQATT, CDR2 SNEGSKA (reference sequence). Trimming took 6 bases from V and 6 from J; bases not matched to a gene: 10. This CDR3 reads CSAPGLGKGEQYF. The CDR3 nucleotides read TGCAGTGCGCCGGGACTAGGAAAAGGCGAGCAGTACTTC.

The chain uses TRBV29-1 and TRBJ1-2; D unclear. This CDR3 is built from 11 residues. Germline lookup yields CDR1 SQVTM and CDR2 ANQGSEA. The V end lost 6 bases, the J end lost 4 bases, and 9 bases lay between the germline ends. The CDR3 here is CSVPVFYGYTF. As DNA, the CDR3 is TGCAGCGTCCCAGTATTCTATGGCTACACCTTC.

This clonotype was observed at least ten times. The J gene is TRBJ2-3, the V gene TRBV7-8; 10 positions agree with TRBD2. Germline CDR1 reads SGHVS; CDR2 reads FQNEAQ. This CDR3 comprises 16 residues. Trimming took 7 bases from V and 5 from J; bases not matched to a gene: 12. The CDR3 loop reads CASILSAGLARDTQYF. The CDR3 nucleotides read TGTGCCAGCATCCTTTCCGCGGGACTAGCGCGAGATACGCAGTATTTT.

The rearrangement joins TRBV5-1 to TRBJ1-1, with D hard to call. This CDR3 has 18 amino acids. V lost 1 base and J 0 bases, leaving 19 bases between the germline ends. Per germline, CDR1 SGHRS and CDR2 YFSETQ. Written as DNA, the CDR3 is TGCGCCAGCAGCTTGTCACCGGCAGTAATAGCGATGAACACTGAAGCTTTCTTT. Translating it yields CASSLSPAVIAMNTEAFF.

This chain uses TRBV12-3 or TRBV12-4 with TRBJ1-1, with a possible D match to TRBD1 (5 bases). Between the trimmed V and J ends, which lost 6 bases and 3 bases, there was a span of 8 bases. This CDR3 contains 12 residues. DNA for the CDR3: TGTGCCAGCAGGGGAGGGGACACTGAAGCTTTCTTT. This gives the protein CASRGGDTEAFF.

The CDR3 loop is CASSSSGYTNYEQYF. DNA for the CDR3: TGTGCCAGCAGTTCTTCAGGGTACACGAACTACGAGCAGTACTTC. The chain links TRBV27 to TRBJ2-7; D perhaps matches TRBD1 (5 bases). This CDR3 is 15 amino acids long. Germline loops: CDR1 MNHEY, CDR2 SMNVEV (reference sequence). The ends were cut back, 4 bases at V and 3 bases at J, with 16 bases in the middle.

This clonotype was seen repeatedly, ten times or more. The chain uses TRBV7-8 and TRBJ2-2; no clear D. This CDR3 comprises 11 residues. V was cut by 9 bases and J by 1 base, with 3 bases left in between. The V gene's germline CDR1 is SGHVS and CDR2 FQNEAQ. The CDR3 here is CASQNTGELFF. The CDR3 DNA sequence: TGTGCCAGTCAGAACACCGGGGAGCTGTTTTTT.

This clonotype was recorded at least ten times. The chain employs TRBV6-5 and TRBJ1-1, with a weak D call TRBD1 (6 bases). With 0 bases removed from V and 5 bases from J, the gap between germline ends came to 19 bases. Germline CDR1 MNHEY, CDR2 SVGAGI. This CDR3 has 17 amino acids. CDR3 DNA sequence: TGTGCCAGCAGTTACTCGGCGGGGGGCGCGTTTAATACTGAAGCTTTCTTT. It encodes CASSYSAGGAFNTEAFF.

The J gene is TRBJ1-5, the V gene TRBV7-9; maybe TRBD1 (6 bases). Trimming removed 1 base from V and 11 bases from J, with 9 bases in between. This CDR3 has 12 amino acids. Germline V gene sequence: CDR1 SEHNR, CDR2 FQNEAQ (reference sequence). CDR3 sequence (DNA): TGTGCCAGCAGCTTAGGGGGGCGGGCCCAGCATTTT. The encoded protein is CASSLGGRAQHF.

This clonotype was detected ten times or more. Here the CDR3 reads CASSLSSDTEAFF. The CDR3 nucleotides read TGTGCCAGCAGCTTAAGTTCGGACACTGAAGCTTTCTTT. The J gene is TRBJ1-1, the V gene TRBV7-9; no clear D. CDR1 is SEHNR, CDR2 FQNEAQ, per germline (reference sequence). Trimming shortened V by 2 bases and J by 3 bases, and 7 bases separated the two germline ends. This CDR3 has 13 amino acids.

This clonotype showed up many times. The CDR3 protein is CASSSRDRGFTGELFF. The CDR3 DNA follows: TGTGCCAGCAGCTCGAGAGACAGGGGTTTCACCGGGGAGCTGTTTTTT. This chain uses TRBV7-2 with TRBJ2-2; TRBD1 agrees at 8 bases. The germline CDR1 and CDR2 sequences are SGHTA and FQGNSA. Trimming removed 4 bases from V and 4 bases from J; junction bases left unmatched: 8. The CDR3 has 16 amino acids.

In its sample, this clonotype was seen once. The chain is built from TRBV7-9 and TRBJ2-7; a possible D gene is TRBD1 (5 bases). CDR1 is SEHNR, CDR2 FQNEAQ, per germline (reference sequence). This CDR3 is built from 12 residues. As DNA, the CDR3 is TGTGCCAACAGCTTAGACAGCTACGAGCAGTACGTC. It encodes CANSLDSYEQYV.

This clonotype was observed a handful of times. The chain's CDR3 is CASSVGSSYEQYV. The CDR3 DNA follows: TGTGCCAGCAGTGTCGGAAGCTCCTACGAGCAGTACGTC. V usage is TRBV28 and J usage is TRBJ2-7; D unclear. V lost 5 bases to trimming and J lost 0 bases, with 8 bases between them. The germline V gene encodes CDR1 MDHEN and CDR2 SYDVKM. This CDR3 spans 13 amino acids.

This clonotype was counted between two and nine times. This sequence joins TRBV19 and TRBJ1-5, with D maybe TRBD1 (6 bases). The V gene lost 6 bases and the J gene lost 6 bases, with 21 bases spanning the gap. Germline CDR1 is LNHDA and CDR2 is SQIVND (reference sequence). This CDR3 contains 16 residues. The CDR3, as DNA: TGTGCCAGTAGAGAAAGACGGACAGAGACGAGTCAGCCCCAGCATTTT. This encodes CASRERRTETSQPQHF.